The 23 T cell receptor beta chains reported below all come from one sample, sequenced in a study of T cells in Graves' hyperthyroidism and ophthalmopathy. Researchers took RNA transcripts and amplified the TCR beta CDR3 regions from them. The HTBI set primed first-round TCR CDR3 RT-PCR. TCRdb called the multiplex PCR reads again in MiXCR, with one record for every CDR3 protein. This table holds roughly 750,000 distinct CDR3 sequences, about a sixth found once. The sample comprised blood. These receptors were obtained from a man aged 18 to 29 with Graves' hyperthyroidism.

This clonotype was observed a handful of times. This sequence joins TRBV7-8 and TRBJ1-3; the match to TRBD1 covers 8 bases. V lost 5 bases and J lost 7; bases outside the gene matches: 7. CDR1 and CDR2 (germline): SGHVS, FQNEAQ. The CDR3 covers 14 residues. The CDR3 region is CASSIGQGSNTIYF. CDR3 in DNA: TGTGCCAGCAGCATCGGACAGGGCAGCAACACCATATATTTT.

This rearrangement joins TRBV13 to TRBJ2-7, with 7 nucleotides matching TRBD2. This CDR3 is 15 amino acids long. V was pared by 5 bases and J by 0 bases, with 7 bases of the junction left unmatched. Germline V gives CDR1 PRHDT, CDR2 FYEKMQ (reference sequence). CDR3 residues: CASSLADASSYEQYF. The CDR3 coding sequence is TGTGCCAGCAGCCTAGCGGACGCGAGCTCCTACGAGCAGTACTTC.

This clonotype was counted only a few times. The chain links TRBV19 to TRBJ2-7; 10 nucleotides align to TRBD2. Trimming removed 3 bases from V and 4 bases from J; junction bases left unmatched: 9. Germline V gene data show CDR1 as LNHDA and CDR2 as SQIVND (reference sequence). The CDR3 runs to 16 residues. The CDR3 region is CASSIRASGSMYEQYF. The CDR3 bases are TGTGCCAGTAGTATTAGGGCTAGCGGGAGTATGTACGAGCAGTACTTC.

The V call is TRBV5-1, the J call TRBJ2-1, with 10 bases that match TRBD1. V dropped 4 bases and J dropped 7; count of bases not matched to a gene: 8. The CDR3 spans 15 residues. Germline V lookup: CDR1 SGHRS, CDR2 YFSETQ. CDR3 protein: CASSQGTGVGNEQFF. The CDR3 region has the DNA TGCGCCAGCAGCCAGGGGACAGGGGTTGGAAATGAGCAGTTCTTC.

This clonotype was found many times. The rearrangement joins TRBV30 to TRBJ2-5; no reliable D call. The CDR3 contains 12 residues. Trimming removed 5 bases at V and 4 bases at J, with 11 bases between. Germline CDR1 GTSNPN, CDR2 SVGIG (reference sequence). CDR3 in amino acids: CAWGRLGETQYF. The CDR3 bases are TGTGCCTGGGGACGGTTGGGAGAGACCCAGTACTTC.

The table lists this clonotype with many counts. The chain carries TRBV18 and TRBJ1-1; 8 bases are shared with TRBD1. The CDR3 loop spans 14 amino acids. Germline CDR1 KGHSH, CDR2 LQKENI. The junction had 5 bases not matched to a gene; V was cut back by 5 bases and J by 3 bases. CDR3 DNA sequence: TGTGCCAGCTCAAAGACAGGGGCCGACACTGAAGCTTTCTTT. Translation: CASSKTGADTEAFF.

This clonotype was seen repeatedly, ten times or more. V and J are TRBV11-2 and TRBJ2-3; 13 nucleotides match TRBD2. The V segment lost 4 bases and the J segment 6 bases; nucleotides outside the gene matches: 4. CDR3 length equals 15 residues. Germline assignment: CDR1 SGHAT and CDR2 FQNNGV. CDR3 coding DNA: TGTGCCAGCAGCTCCGGGACTAGCGGGAAGGATACGCAGTATTTT. This encodes CASSSGTSGKDTQYF.

The chain joins TRBV19 to TRBJ2-1; 8 bases map to TRBD2. The ends lost 3 bases at V and 2 bases at J; junction bases unmatched: 12. Germline values: CDR1 LNHDA, CDR2 SQIVND (reference sequence). The CDR3 has 18 amino acids. This CDR3 reads CASSMDGLAGRTYNEQFF. The CDR3 DNA follows: TGTGCCAGTAGTATGGACGGGTTAGCGGGACGGACCTACAATGAGCAGTTCTTC.

The table lists this clonotype with many counts. The chain employs TRBV20-1 and TRBJ2-3; D might be TRBD2 (5 bases). The CDR3 extends over 16 amino acids. In germline, CDR1 is DFQATT, CDR2 SNEGSKA (reference sequence). Trimming took off 0 bases at V and 1 base at J, with 14 bases between the two ends. The CDR3 sequence is CSARELRVRGTDTQYF. In DNA form, the CDR3 reads TGCAGTGCTAGAGAGCTGAGGGTACGCGGCACAGATACGCAGTATTTT.

This clonotype was found many times. The chain uses TRBV24-1 and TRBJ2-2, with D possibly being TRBD2 (5 bases). This CDR3 comprises 14 residues. The V gene's germline CDR1 is KGHDR and CDR2 SFDVKD. V dropped 2 bases and J dropped 5 bases, with 8 bases sitting between them. CDR3 coding DNA: TGTGCCACCAGTGATTCACGGGGAACCGGGGAGCTGTTTTTT. It is translated as CATSDSRGTGELFF.

This sequence joins TRBV28 and TRBJ2-1, with D possibly matching TRBD1 (6 bases). Per the germline V gene, CDR1 is MDHEN and CDR2 is SYDVKM. The CDR3 has 14 amino acids. Trimming took off 7 bases at V and 9 bases at J, with 19 bases between the two ends. CDR3 nucleotides: TGTGCCAGCACCATGACAGGTCTTCGCGGTGAGCAGTTCTTC. Its translation is CASTMTGLRGEQFF. The full variable domain, with the rest looked up from reference TRBV28 and TRBJ2-1, is DVKVTQSSRYLVKRTGEKVFLECVQDMDHENMFWYRQDPGLGLRLIYFSYDVKMKEKGDIPEGYSVSREKKERFSLILESASTNQTSMYLCASTMTGLRGEQFFGPGTRLTVL.

This clonotype was recorded a few times. The chain links TRBV7-2 to TRBJ2-1; D is ambiguous. With 11 bases removed from V and 7 bases from J, the gap between germline ends came to 18 bases. The CDR3 loop spans 13 amino acids. CDR1 and CDR2 (germline): SGHTA, FQGNSA. As DNA, the CDR3 is TGTGCCTCAGCAACCATCGGCAGGAATGAGCAGTTCTTC. Translated: CASATIGRNEQFF.

The chain employs TRBV28 and TRBJ1-1; TRBD1 might be the D (6 bases). The germline V and J ends were trimmed by 3 bases and 9 bases, with 17 bases remaining between them. The CDR3 totals 14 residues. CDR1 is MDHEN, CDR2 SYDVKM, per germline. The CDR3 sequence: CASSFRGALKKAFF. The CDR3 DNA reads as TGTGCCAGCAGTTTTCGGGGGGCTCTTAAAAAAGCTTTCTTT.

The chain links TRBV5-1 to TRBJ2-2; D unresolved. Germline CDR1 SGHRS, CDR2 YFSETQ. The germline V and J ends were trimmed by 2 bases and 0 bases, with 5 bases remaining between them. The CDR3 consists of 14 residues. The CDR3 DNA reads as TGCGCCAGCAGCTTCATGACGAACACCGGGGAGCTGTTTTTT. The encoded protein is CASSFMTNTGELFF.

This clonotype has at least ten counts. CDR3 DNA: TGTGCCAGCAGGCGTAGTGCAGATACGCAGTATTTT. This encodes CASRRSADTQYF. The chain links TRBV6-1 to TRBJ2-3; no clear D. The CDR3 totals 12 residues. V gave up 6 bases and J gave up 4 bases, with 8 bases separating them. Germline V gene sequence: CDR1 MNHNS, CDR2 SASEGT.

This clonotype occurred many times. The CDR3 here is CASSFSLGSYEQYF. The DNA for the CDR3 is TGTGCCAGCAGTTTTAGTTTGGGTTCCTACGAGCAGTACTTC. The gene calls are TRBV28 and TRBJ2-7, with no clear D. The CDR3 has 14 residues. Germline loops: CDR1 MDHEN, CDR2 SYDVKM. Trimming removed 3 bases from V and 1 base from J, with 10 bases in between.

The V gene is TRBV9, the J gene TRBJ1-3; no clear D gene. This CDR3 spans 15 amino acids. The germline V gene has CDR1 SGDLS and CDR2 YYNGEE. The V end was cut by 3 bases, the J end by 0 bases, with 10 bases between. In nucleotides, the CDR3 is TGTGCCAGCAGCGCTCACAGAGTCTCTGGAAACACCATATATTTT. Protein: CASSAHRVSGNTIYF.

The chain links TRBV13 to TRBJ2-1; 16 nucleotides align to TRBD2. V was clipped by 5 bases and J by 10 bases; unmatched bases: 5. Germline-derived CDR1 and CDR2 are PRHDT and FYEKMQ (reference sequence). The length of the CDR3 is 15 residues. CDR3 sequence reads: CASSPGTSGGEEQFF. The CDR3, as DNA: TGTGCCAGCAGCCCCGGGACTAGCGGGGGGGAGGAGCAGTTCTTC.

The genes are TRBV29-1 and TRBJ1-4; the match to TRBD1 covers 7 bases. Germline CDR1 is SQVTM and CDR2 is ANQGSEA. The CDR3 is 12 amino acids. V gave up 4 bases and J gave up 13 bases; unmatched junction bases: 9. This chain's CDR3 is CSVVGRGSRLFF. CDR3 sequence (DNA): TGCAGCGTTGTTGGCAGGGGGAGTAGACTGTTTTTT.

A note on this clonotype: A much larger clone sits a single nucleotide away, making a read error possible. The V gene is TRBV12-3 or TRBV12-4, the J gene TRBJ1-3, with D possibly matching TRBD1 (6 bases). V lost 4 bases, J lost 4 bases, and 11 bases lay in between. This CDR3 comprises 14 residues. The CDR3: CASSSGTRGNTIYF. As DNA, the CDR3 is TGTGCCAGCAGTTCGGGGACACGAGGAAACACCATATATTTT.

This clonotype has a handful of counts. The chain employs TRBV29-1 and TRBJ2-3; no reliable D call. Deletions cut 7 bases from V and 6 bases from J, with 11 bases between. The CDR3 contains 11 residues. CDR1 SQVTM and CDR2 ANQGSEA come from the germline V gene. The CDR3 reads CSAELGDTQYF. The CDR3 DNA sequence: TGCAGCGCCGAACTTGGCGATACGCAGTATTTT.

The sample holds many counts of this clonotype. CDR3 DNA sequence: TGTGCCAGCAAGGGGTATTGGGGAAGGAACACTGAAGCTTTCTTT. It encodes CASKGYWGRNTEAFF. V is TRBV28 and J is TRBJ1-1; D is possibly TRBD1 (5 bases). This CDR3 has 15 residues. Germline V CDR1 and CDR2: MDHEN, SYDVKM. The V gene lost 7 bases and the J gene lost 1 base, with 16 bases spanning the gap.

This clonotype has a count of ten or more. The chain has TRBV10-3 and TRBJ2-7, with D tentatively TRBD1 (6 bases). Deletions cut 4 bases from V and 5 bases from J, with 21 bases between. The CDR3 loop spans 16 amino acids. The germline V gene has CDR1 ENHRY and CDR2 SYGVKD. For the CDR3, the DNA is TGTGCCATCAGTGGAGTCCTCAGGGGCTCTATCCACGAGCAGTACTTC. Translated: CAISGVLRGSIHEQYF.